Here is one T cell receptor (beta chain) with its context. What it recognizes is unknown. This sample was taken from a study of OX40 agonist ivuxolimab in advanced cancers. For the study at large: Averaging about 60 years in age, with a range of about 23 to 85, the cohort was approximately 83% male. Partial responses were achieved by three patients, of whom one had hepatocellular carcinoma and two had cutaneous melanoma. Therapy given before enrollment (anti-PD-1, anti-PD-L1 or anti-CTLA-4) was allowed, and under 45% had some.

Profiled with immunoSEQ multiplex PCR; TCRdb holds only in-frame clones, not every one. The sample contains tens of thousands of clones, approximately 93% of which appear only once. The CDR3 covers 16 residues. The V segment lost 5 bases and the J segment 5 bases; nucleotides outside the gene matches: 9. Germline-derived CDR1 and CDR2 are SGHVS and FQNEAQ. Broader study findings: More expanded clones were seen, on average, in CD8+ T cells than in CD4+.

The chain has TRBV7-8 and TRBJ2-1, with TRBD2 identical over 10 bases. This TCR came from an adult with an advanced solid tumor such as melanoma, head and neck, liver or kidney cancer. The sequencing used CD4+ or CD8+ T cells sorted from blood, collected in a trial of the OX40 agonist ivuxolimab. CDR3 amino acids: CASSPRTSGYNNEQFF. CDR3 nucleotides: TGTGCCAGCAGCCCCCGGACTAGCGGATATAACAATGAGCAGTTCTTC.